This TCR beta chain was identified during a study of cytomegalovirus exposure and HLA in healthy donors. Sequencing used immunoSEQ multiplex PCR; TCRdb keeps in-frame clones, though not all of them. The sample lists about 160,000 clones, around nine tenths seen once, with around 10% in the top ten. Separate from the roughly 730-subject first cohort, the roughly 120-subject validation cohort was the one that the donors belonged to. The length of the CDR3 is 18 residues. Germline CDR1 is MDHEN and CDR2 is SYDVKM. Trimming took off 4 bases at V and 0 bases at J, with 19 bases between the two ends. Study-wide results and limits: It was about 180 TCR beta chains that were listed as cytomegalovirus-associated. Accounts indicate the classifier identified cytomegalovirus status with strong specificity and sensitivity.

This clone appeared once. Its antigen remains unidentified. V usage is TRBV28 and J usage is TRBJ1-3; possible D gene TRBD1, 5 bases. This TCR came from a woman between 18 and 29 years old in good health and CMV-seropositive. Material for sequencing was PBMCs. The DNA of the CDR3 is TGTGCCAGCAGTTATTTGTGGGGGGGGAGTACCTCTGGAAACACCATATATTTT. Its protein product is CASSYLWGGSTSGNTIYF.